Listed below are T cell receptor beta chains from one sample, sequenced in a study of early T cells in non-severe SARS-CoV-2 infection. One entry per CDR3 protein, called by TCRdb with MiXCR from the 5' RACE reads. The sample records more than 25,000 distinct CDR3 sequences, more than 4% being singletons. The sample comprised whole blood. All receptors come from an adult who was a healthcare worker with PCR-confirmed SARS-CoV-2 infection or an uninfected control (not recorded which). Each CDR3 is given with its conserved first and last residue. A D gene is named only where the DNA matches it firmly. Clone size is stated in some rows and not others, as once, few, many or a class when expanded.

>TRBJ2-7|-|-|TRBV14
CASSKTSGLTYEQYF
TGTGCCAGCAGCAAAACCTCGGGACTTACCTACGAGCAGTACTTC
>TRBJ2-3|-|-|TRBV2
CASNSGWGDTQYF
TGTGCCAGCAACAGCGGGTGGGGCGATACGCAGTATTTT
>TRBJ1-1|few|-|TRBV5-1
CASSLGVNTEAFF
TGCGCCAGCAGCTTGGGAGTGAACACTGAAGCTTTCTTT
>TRBJ2-6|many|TRBD1|TRBV7-3
CASSPGQGIGANVLTF
TGTGCCAGCAGCCCCGGACAGGGTATCGGGGCCAACGTCCTGACTTTC
>TRBJ2-3|many|TRBD2|TRBV19
CASTQASGSTDTQYF
TGTGCCAGTACTCAGGCTAGCGGCAGCACAGATACGCAGTATTTT
>TRBJ2-3|-|-|TRBV11-2
CASSVFTDTQYF
TGTGCCAGCAGTGTATTCACAGATACGCAGTATTTT
>TRBJ2-6|many|-|TRBV4-2
CASSQEIGSGANVLTF
TGTGCCAGCAGCCAAGAGATCGGGTCTGGGGCCAACGTCCTGACTTTC
>TRBJ2-1|few|-|TRBV10-3
CAISIAALSPNEQFF
TGTGCCATCAGTATAGCGGCATTGAGCCCCAATGAGCAGTTCTTC
>TRBJ1-3|-|-|TRBV3-1
CASSSRSEHSGNTIYF
TGTGCCAGCAGCTCCCGTTCGGAACACTCTGGAAACACCATATATTTT
>TRBJ2-7|few|-|TRBV7-3
CASSVTGRYEQYF
TGTGCCAGCAGCGTGACAGGGAGGTACGAGCAGTACTTC
>TRBJ2-6|few|-|TRBV5-6
CASSFRGTGANVLTF
TGTGCCAGCAGCTTCAGGGGAACTGGGGCCAACGTCCTGACTTTC
>TRBJ2-1|many|TRBD2|TRBV4-3
CASSQDVAGSYNEQFF
TGCGCCAGCAGCCAAGATGTAGCGGGCTCCTACAATGAGCAGTTCTTC
>TRBJ2-3|-|-|TRBV5-1
CASSPTLITDTQYF
TGCGCCAGCAGCCCGACACTGATCACAGATACGCAGTATTTT
>TRBJ1-1|many|TRBD1|TRBV7-9
CASSLTTGVEAFF
TGTGCCAGCAGCTTAACGACAGGGGTTGAAGCTTTCTTT
>TRBJ2-2|many|TRBD1|TRBV29-1
CSAQGQPSNTGELFF
TGCAGCGCACAGGGGCAACCATCGAACACCGGGGAGCTGTTTTTT
>TRBJ1-2|many|-|TRBV20-1
CSAMAGRVQNDGYTF
TGCAGTGCTATGGCCGGCAGGGTTCAAAATGATGGCTACACCTTC
>TRBJ2-3|few|TRBD2|TRBV7-6
CASSSRLAGDPRADTQYF
TGTGCCAGCAGCTCCCGGCTAGCGGGAGACCCAAGGGCAGATACGCAGTATTTT
>TRBJ2-6|many|TRBD1|TRBV6-5
CASSNTGVGANVLTF
TGTGCCAGCAGCAACACAGGGGTCGGGGCCAACGTCCTGACTTTC
>TRBJ2-3|many|-|TRBV6-1
CASRLAVTDTQYF
TGTGCCAGCAGGTTAGCGGTAACAGATACGCAGTATTTT
>TRBJ1-2|many|-|TRBV12-3/TRBV12-4
CASEYRRGYGYTF
TGTGCCTCCGAGTACAGGAGAGGGTATGGCTACACCTTC
>TRBJ1-4|many|TRBD1|TRBV7-2
CASSLAGTGEEKLFF
TGTGCCAGCAGCTTAGCGGGGACAGGGGAGGAAAAACTGTTTTTT
>TRBJ1-4|few|TRBD1|TRBV7-2
CASSATGVKLFF
TGTGCCAGCAGCGCCACAGGGGTAAAACTGTTTTTT
>TRBJ2-1|-|-|TRBV10-2
CASSELAPPSYNEQFF
TGCGCCAGCAGTGAGTTAGCTCCCCCCTCCTACAATGAGCAGTTCTTC
>TRBJ2-1|many|-|TRBV12-3/TRBV12-4
CASSFGQVLFF
TGTGCCAGCAGTTTCGGCCAAGTGCTGTTCTTC
>TRBJ2-2|many|-|TRBV18
CASSPRTGSDTGELFF
TGTGCCAGCTCACCACGAACGGGTTCGGACACCGGGGAGCTGTTTTTT
>TRBJ1-6|many|-|TRBV12-3/TRBV12-4
CASSFSTGPYNSPLHF
TGTGCCAGCAGTTTCTCCACGGGACCCTATAATTCACCCCTCCACTTT